This TCR beta chain is from a study of blood T cell repertoires in COVID-19. Study at large: PBMCs, B-cell-depleted T cells, or T cells provided the cDNA or gDNA that made up the material.

This CDR3 spans 13 amino acids. The ends lost 6 bases at V and 7 bases at J; junction bases unmatched: 7. Germline V gives CDR1 SNHLY, CDR2 FYNNEI. Authors' analysis steps: Researchers report that nucleated cell counts were estimated from reference gene primer amplification. TCRdb's copy holds only in-frame clones and misses some; the assay was immunoSEQ multiplex PCR. V, J and clone size reflect that table, while D and trimming were determined from the DNA. The data show under 130,000 clones, around 80% seen once. The sequence was collected from a woman aged 80 or over with acute or convalescent COVID-19. This chain uses TRBV2 with TRBJ2-5, with 8 bases fitting TRBD2. The specimen was peripheral blood. The chain's CDR3 is CASRVGLEATQYF. The CDR3 region has the DNA TGTGCCAGCAGAGTGGGACTAGAGGCGACCCAGTACTTC.